These 10 T cell receptor beta chains originate from one sample sequenced in a study of OX40 agonist ivuxolimab in advanced cancers. The assay was immunoSEQ multiplex PCR, and TCRdb's table has in-frame clones only and misses some. The table has around 70,000 clones, 80% to 95% seen once. This specimen consisted of CD4+ or CD8+ T cells sorted from blood, obtained in a trial of the OX40 agonist ivuxolimab. The receptors stem from an adult with an advanced solid tumor such as melanoma, head and neck, liver or kidney cancer.

The chain is built from TRBV30 and TRBJ1-1, with 7 bases that match TRBD1. The germline V gene has CDR1 GTSNPN and CDR2 SVGIG (reference sequence). V lost 0 bases to trimming and J lost 8 bases; unmatched junction nucleotides: 6. The CDR3 covers 13 residues. CDR3 region: CAWSVDREWEAFF. The CDR3 DNA sequence: TGTGCCTGGAGTGTAGACAGGGAGTGGGAAGCTTTCTTT.

The chain is built from TRBV29-1 and TRBJ2-5; 9 positions match TRBD1. This CDR3 spans 14 amino acids. Germline CDR1 and CDR2: SQVTM and ANQGSEA. V shed 7 bases, J shed 6 bases, and the junction held 12 bases outside the gene matches. As DNA, the CDR3 is TGCAGCGCCTCCGTTACAGGGGGCTCGCAGACCCAGTACTTC. Translation gives CSASVTGGSQTQYF.

The rearrangement joins TRBV6-6 to TRBJ1-1; 7 positions agree with TRBD1. The germline V gene encodes CDR1 MNHNY and CDR2 SVGAGI (reference sequence). CDR3 length equals 13 residues. The ends lost 1 base at V and 11 bases at J; junction bases unmatched: 7. The CDR3 loop is CASSYFRGVEAFF. CDR3 nucleotide sequence: TGTGCCAGCAGTTACTTCAGGGGGGTCGAGGCTTTCTTT.

The genes are TRBV30 and TRBJ2-7; 12 nucleotides match TRBD2. The CDR3 consists of 15 residues. With 0 bases clipped from V and 3 bases from J, the junction kept 3 bases outside the gene matches. Germline CDR1 and CDR2: GTSNPN and SVGIG (reference sequence). CDR3 residues: CAWSVLAGGVYEQYF. In nucleotides, the CDR3 is TGTGCCTGGAGTGTGCTAGCGGGGGGGGTCTACGAGCAGTACTTC.

This sequence joins TRBV10-3 and TRBJ1-1; 7 bases line up with TRBD1. Germline V gene data show CDR1 as ENHRY and CDR2 as SYGVKD. The CDR3 length is 14 residues. V gave up 11 bases and J gave up 2 bases; unmatched junction bases: 11. The CDR3 sequence is CAPRSGTVNTEAFF. In nucleotides, the CDR3 is TGTGCCCCCAGATCTGGGACAGTTAACACTGAAGCTTTCTTT.

This clone was detected a few times. V gene TRBV23-1 combines with J gene TRBJ2-1; TRBD1 is a possible D gene (8 bases). TRBV23-1 is assigned to the ORF class and has an uncertain function. The CDR3 covers 18 residues. Between the trimmed V and J ends, which lost 0 bases and 5 bases, there was a span of 20 bases. CDR3 sequence reads: CASSQSRETQGANNEQFF. DNA for the CDR3: TGCGCCAGCAGTCAATCGCGGGAGACGCAGGGGGCCAACAATGAGCAGTTCTTC.

The chain carries TRBV14 and TRBJ1-2; no reliable D call. Trimming took 1 base from V and 0 from J, leaving 6 bases between them. CDR1 is SGHDN and CDR2 is FVKESK in the germline V gene. This CDR3 has 14 residues. The CDR3 region is CASSQVPANYGYTF. CDR3 DNA sequence: TGTGCCAGCAGCCAAGTTCCAGCTAACTATGGCTACACCTTC.

The genes are TRBV4-1 and TRBJ1-2; D is unresolved. The CDR3 spans 15 residues. Germline CDR1 MGHRA, CDR2 YSYEKL. The V and J ends lost 0 bases and 2 bases respectively, with 10 bases between them. The CDR3 spells CASSQDMGINYGYTF. CDR3 DNA sequence: TGCGCCAGCAGCCAAGATATGGGGATAAACTATGGCTACACCTTC.

J is TRBJ1-2 and V is TRBV6-5, with TRBD1 matching 8 bases. CDR1 and CDR2 (germline): MNHEY, SVGAGI. Unmatched junction bases numbered 4, after V lost 0 bases and J lost 1 base. The length of the CDR3 is 16 residues. Here the CDR3 DNA reads TGTGCCAGCAGTTACTCTGGACAGGGCGTTAACTATGGCTACACCTTC. The encoded protein is CASSYSGQGVNYGYTF.

The chain recombines TRBV6-1 with TRBJ1-2; D gene uncertain. Germline assignment: CDR1 MNHNS and CDR2 SASEGT. The length of the CDR3 is 14 residues. The ends were cut back, 10 bases at V and 5 bases at J, with 20 bases in the middle. CDR3 in amino acids: CATPGVGFSYGYTF. DNA of the CDR3: TGTGCCACCCCCGGGGTGGGGTTTAGTTATGGCTACACCTTC.